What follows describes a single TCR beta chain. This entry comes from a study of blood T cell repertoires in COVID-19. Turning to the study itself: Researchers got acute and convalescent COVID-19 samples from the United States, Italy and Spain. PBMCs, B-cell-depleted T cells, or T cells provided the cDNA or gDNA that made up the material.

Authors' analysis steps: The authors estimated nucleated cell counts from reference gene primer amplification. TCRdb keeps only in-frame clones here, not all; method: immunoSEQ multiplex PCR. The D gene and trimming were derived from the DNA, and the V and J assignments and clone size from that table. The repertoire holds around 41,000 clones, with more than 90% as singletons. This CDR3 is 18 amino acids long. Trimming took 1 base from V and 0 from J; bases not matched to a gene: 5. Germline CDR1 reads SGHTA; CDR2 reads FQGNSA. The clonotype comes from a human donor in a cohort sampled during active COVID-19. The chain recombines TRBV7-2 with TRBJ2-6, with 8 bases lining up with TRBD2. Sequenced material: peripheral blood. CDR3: CASSLGIAGSSGANVLTF. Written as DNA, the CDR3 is TGTGCCAGCAGCTTAGGTATAGCGGGGAGCTCTGGGGCCAACGTCCTGACTTTC.